Listed here is a single T cell receptor beta chain. The source of the sample is a study of shared clonotypes between healthy human individuals. The CDR3 totals 17 residues. The V gene's germline CDR1 is MDHEN and CDR2 SYDVKM. Trimming took off 6 bases at V and 0 bases at J, with 19 bases between the two ends. The data were produced by immunoSEQ multiplex PCR, yet TCRdb's version contains in-frame clones alone and is incomplete. Of some 2.4 million clones detected, approximately 94% appear once; the ten largest clones hold roughly 0.36%. V and J are TRBV28 and TRBJ2-3, with D possibly TRBD2 on 6 matching bases. This receptor was taken from a man between 18 and 35 years old in good health. Some clones in this sample may be carry-over from other donors' samples. The sequenced sample was naive CD4+ T cells from PBMCs. Described subset: CD45RA+ positively selected. This CDR3 reads CASRSWTTPSSTDTQYF. CDR3 nucleotides: TGTGCCAGCAGATCCTGGACTACCCCTTCTAGCACAGATACGCAGTATTTT.